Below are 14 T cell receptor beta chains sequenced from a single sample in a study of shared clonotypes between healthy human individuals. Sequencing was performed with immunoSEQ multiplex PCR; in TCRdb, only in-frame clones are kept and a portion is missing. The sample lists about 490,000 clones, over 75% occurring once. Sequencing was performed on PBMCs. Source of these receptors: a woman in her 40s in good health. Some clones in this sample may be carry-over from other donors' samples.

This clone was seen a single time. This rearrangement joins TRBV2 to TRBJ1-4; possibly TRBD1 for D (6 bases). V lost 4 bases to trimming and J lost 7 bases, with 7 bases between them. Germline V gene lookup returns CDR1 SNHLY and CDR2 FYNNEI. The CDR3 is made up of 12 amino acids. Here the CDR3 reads CASSGTVEKLFF. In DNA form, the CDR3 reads TGTGCCAGCAGTGGGACAGTTGAAAAACTGTTTTTT.

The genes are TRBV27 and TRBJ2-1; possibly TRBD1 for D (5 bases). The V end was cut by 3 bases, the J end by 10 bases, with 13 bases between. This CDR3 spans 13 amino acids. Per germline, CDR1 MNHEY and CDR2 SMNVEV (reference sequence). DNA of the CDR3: TGTGCCAGCAGTTTGGCAGGGTTAAGGGAGCAGTTCTTC. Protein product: CASSLAGLREQFF.

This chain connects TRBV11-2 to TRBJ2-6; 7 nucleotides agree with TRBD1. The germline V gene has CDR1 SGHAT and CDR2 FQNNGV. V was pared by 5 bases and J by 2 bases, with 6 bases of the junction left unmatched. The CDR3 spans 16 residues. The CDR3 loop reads CASSKTGRAGANVLTF. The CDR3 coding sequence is TGTGCCAGCAGCAAGACAGGGAGAGCTGGGGCCAACGTCCTGACTTTC.

CDR3 loop: CASEAGGGTQYF. In DNA, the CDR3 is TGTGCCAGCGAGGCGGGAGGGGGGACCCAGTACTTC. The chain is built from TRBV11-2 and TRBJ2-5, with 9 bases identical to TRBD2. Germline trimming cut 8 bases from V and 7 bases from J; bases unmatched to any gene: 5. Germline CDR1 reads SGHAT; CDR2 reads FQNNGV. CDR3 length: 12 residues. Together with reference TRBV11-2 and TRBJ2-5, the CDR3 gives the full variable domain: EAGVAQSPRYKIIEKRQSVAFWCNPISGHATLYWYQQILGQGPKLLIQFQNNGVVDDSQLPKDRFSAERLKGVDSTLKIQPAKLEDSAVYLCASEAGGGTQYFGPGTRLLVL.

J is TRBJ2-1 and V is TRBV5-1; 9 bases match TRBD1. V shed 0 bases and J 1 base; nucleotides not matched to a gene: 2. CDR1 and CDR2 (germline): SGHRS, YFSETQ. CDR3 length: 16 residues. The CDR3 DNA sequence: TGCGCCAGCAGCTTGGTCGGGACAGGGTCCTACAATGAGCAGTTCTTC. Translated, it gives CASSLVGTGSYNEQFF.

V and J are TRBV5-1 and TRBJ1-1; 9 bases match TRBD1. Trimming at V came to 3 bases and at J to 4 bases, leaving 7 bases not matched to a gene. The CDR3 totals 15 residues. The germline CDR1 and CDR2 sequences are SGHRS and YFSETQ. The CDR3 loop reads CASSYGTGWATEAFF. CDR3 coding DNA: TGCGCCAGCAGCTATGGGACAGGGTGGGCCACTGAAGCTTTCTTT.

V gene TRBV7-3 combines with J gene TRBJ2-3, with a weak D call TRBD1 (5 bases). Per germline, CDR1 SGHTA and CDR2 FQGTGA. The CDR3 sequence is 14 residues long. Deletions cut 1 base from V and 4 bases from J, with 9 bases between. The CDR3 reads CASSLMGRPDTQYF. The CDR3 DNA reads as TGTGCCAGCAGCTTAATGGGGCGTCCAGATACGCAGTATTTT. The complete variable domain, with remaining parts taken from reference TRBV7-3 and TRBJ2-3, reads GAGVSQTPSNKVTEKGKYVELRCDPISGHTALYWYRQSLGQGPEFLIYFQGTGAADDSGLPNDRFFAVRPEGSVSTLKIQRTERGDSAVYLCASSLMGRPDTQYFGPGTRLTVL.

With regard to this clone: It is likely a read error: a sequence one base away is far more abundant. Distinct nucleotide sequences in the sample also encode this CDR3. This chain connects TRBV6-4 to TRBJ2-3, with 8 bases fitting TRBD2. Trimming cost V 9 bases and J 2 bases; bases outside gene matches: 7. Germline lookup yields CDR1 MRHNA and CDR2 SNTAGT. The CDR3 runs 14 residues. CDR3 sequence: CASGAGGSTDTQYF. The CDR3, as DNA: TGTGCCAGTGGGGCGGGAGGCTCCACAGATACGCAGTATTTT.

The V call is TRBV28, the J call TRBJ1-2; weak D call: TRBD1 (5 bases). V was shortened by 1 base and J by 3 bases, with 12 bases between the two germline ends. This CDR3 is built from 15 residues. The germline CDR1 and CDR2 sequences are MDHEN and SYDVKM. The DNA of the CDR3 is TGTGCCAGCAGTTTATTTGGGGGGGTGGACTATGGCTACACCTTC. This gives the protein CASSLFGGVDYGYTF.

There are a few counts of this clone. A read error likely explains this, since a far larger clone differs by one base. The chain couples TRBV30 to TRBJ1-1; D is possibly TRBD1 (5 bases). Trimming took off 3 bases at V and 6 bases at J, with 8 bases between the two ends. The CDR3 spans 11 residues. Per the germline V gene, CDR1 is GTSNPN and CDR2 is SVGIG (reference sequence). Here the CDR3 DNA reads TGTGCCTGGAGGGACATGGCTGAAGCTTTCTTT. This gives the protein CAWRDMAEAFF.

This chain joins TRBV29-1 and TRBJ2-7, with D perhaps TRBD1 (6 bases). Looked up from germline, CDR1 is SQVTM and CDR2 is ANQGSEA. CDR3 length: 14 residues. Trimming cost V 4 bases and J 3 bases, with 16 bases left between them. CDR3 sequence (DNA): TGCAGCGTTGGGGATCACAGGGAAATCTACGAGCAGTACTTC. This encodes CSVGDHREIYEQYF.

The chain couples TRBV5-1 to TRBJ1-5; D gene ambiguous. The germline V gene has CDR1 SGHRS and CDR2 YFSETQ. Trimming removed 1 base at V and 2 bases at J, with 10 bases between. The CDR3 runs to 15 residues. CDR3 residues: CASSLLLEGNQPQHF. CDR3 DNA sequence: TGCGCCAGCAGCTTGTTGTTGGAAGGCAATCAGCCCCAGCATTTT.

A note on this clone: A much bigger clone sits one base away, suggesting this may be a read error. CDR3 nucleotide sequence: TGTGCCAGCAGCTTACTTGGACGTGTGGGAATAAACACCGGGGAGCTGTTTTTT. It yields the protein CASSLLGRVGINTGELFF. The chain uses TRBV7-9 and TRBJ2-2; D gene uncertain. The germline V and J ends were trimmed by 2 bases and 2 bases, with 18 bases remaining between them. This CDR3 spans 18 amino acids. CDR1 is SEHNR and CDR2 is FQNEAQ in the germline V gene (reference sequence).

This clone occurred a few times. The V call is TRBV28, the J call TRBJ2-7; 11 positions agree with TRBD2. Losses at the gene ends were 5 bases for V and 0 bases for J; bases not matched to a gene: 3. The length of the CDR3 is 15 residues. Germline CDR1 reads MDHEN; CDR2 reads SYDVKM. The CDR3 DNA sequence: TGTGCCAGCAGTAGGACTAGCGGGCCCTCCTACGAGCAGTACTTC. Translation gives CASSRTSGPSYEQYF.